This TCR beta chain comes out of a study of T cells in Graves' hyperthyroidism and ophthalmopathy (dated by TCRdb to the late 2010s). With respect to the entire study: Peripheral blood samples were taken at the time of initial diagnosis, prior to any treatment. To identify distinguishing TCR V-J signatures, a discovery cohort of 90 to 100 patients was used, comprising roughly 45 with Graves' ophthalmopathy and around 60 with stable Graves' hyperthyroidism. Prospective prediction of ophthalmopathy was tested in an independent validation cohort of fewer than 20 hyperthyroidism patients and 17 patients who later progressed to ophthalmopathy. The roughly 100 discovery patients were randomly split 7:3 into training and test sets. The study also compared thyroid tissue and blood T-cell repertoires from about six Graves' hyperthyroidism patients. After sampling, hyperthyroidism patients received methimazole starting at 30 mg daily, and ophthalmopathy patients received high-dose intravenous methylprednisolone. According to the paper, TCR Vbeta CDR3 sequencing was carried out on around 140 peripheral blood samples, which came from fewer than 50 ophthalmopathy, 75 to 80 hyperthyroidism and roughly 17 progressor patients.

The TCR beta CDR3 regions were amplified from RNA transcripts. A first-round RT-PCR of the TCR CDR3 used the HTBI primer set with the Qiagen OneStep RT-PCR kit. Libraries were constructed in a second round of multiplex PCR, after which size selection and purification were carried out. Libraries were sequenced paired-end with 100 bp reads on an Illumina HiSeq2000. In the original analysis: SOAPnuke was used to process the raw data, removing reads that contained adapters or uncalled bases, had a mean Phred below 15, or lacked an exact match to the constant primer or identifier. High-quality paired reads were merged with COPE v1.2.5, and unique nucleotide sequences were defined as clonotypes. MiTCR v1.1 was used to align the clonotypes against IMGT TRBV, TRBD and TRBJ reference segments. The analysis included only V-J combinations with a frequency above 0.0001, which together covered around 99% of the repertoires. A TCS score was defined as the ratio between F50 (clonal expansion) and ExV (chaos), using BLOSUM62-based TCRdist between CDR3 peptides within each V-J. Welch's t-statistics and random forest reduced roughly 500 V-J features to about 13, which were used in a naive Bayes classifier (R e1071). TCRdb reran the public reads through fastp at Q25 and MiXCR, keeping productive beta chains. Each entry is one CDR3 protein sequence, shown with its most common DNA and genes. These V and J calls derive from TCRdb rather than the authors' analysis. This sample comprises under 400,000 distinct CDR3 sequences, 12% to 15% of them detected only once. The ten largest clones represent under 25% of the sample.

Ophthalmopathy patients had moderately to severely active disease, with a Clinical Activity Score of 3 or more, a NOSPECS grade of 4 or more, and a disease duration of less than 3 months. The study excluded patients with uncontrolled infections, other autoimmune diseases, pregnancy or lactation. Clinical symptoms, serum thyroxine and TRAb, thyroid ultrasound, and orbital computed tomography formed the basis for the diagnoses. Ficoll-Paque density gradient centrifugation was used to isolate PBMCs from about 10 ml of fresh peripheral blood. Trizol reagent was used to extract total RNA, and RNA quality was then checked on an Agilent 2100 Bioanalyzer. The sample holds a few counts of this clonotype. Its antigen remains undetermined. No base quality information exists; no much larger clone differs at one position. What the research found in general, with its limitations: Blood samples also contained most of the expanded thyroid clonotypes (frequency above 0.001), which suggests that blood repertoires may reflect thyroid immune responses. In validation, the model predicted progression to ophthalmopathy with about 71% sensitivity and 72.22% specificity, a median of 6.5 months before onset. No statistical method was used to fix the sample size in advance, and group allocation was not hidden from the investigators. A model built on a 13 V-J signature distinguished ophthalmopathy from stable hyperthyroidism, reaching roughly 88% sensitivity and under 84% specificity in cross-validation and 80%/75% in testing.

The TCR originated in a woman aged 60-75 years with Graves' ophthalmopathy. The sequencing sample was made of blood.

The CDR3 protein sequence reads: CASSRIAGDTQYF. The DNA reads TGTGCCAGCAGCCGAATTGCTGGAGATACGCAGTATTTT. The V and J genes are TRBV6-1 and TRBJ2-3, with no confident D gene call. CDR1 and CDR2 are drawn from the germline V gene: MNHNS, SASEGT. Trimming takes 6 bases from V and 5 bases from J, and the germline ends sit 12 bases apart. Including cysteine and phenylalanine, the CDR3 has 13 amino acids. The retained sequence is limited to the CDR3, 39 bases, with the frame set at the first base.